The 6 T cell receptor beta chains listed next were all sequenced from one sample in a study of molecular identifiers for immune sequencing clone quantification. TCRdb reprocessed the PCR reads with MiXCR, giving one entry per CDR3 protein. The profile covers 400,000 to 600,000 distinct CDR3 sequences, with 20% to 25% appearing a single time and 0.65% to 0.95% taken by the ten largest. The sample taken for sequencing was naive CD8+ T cells from blood, with Jurkat cell RNA spiked in. The subset is: FACS-sorted CD8+CD4-CCR7+CD45RA+ naive T cells. The receptors shown here come from a human donor in good health. Some libraries in this study had Jurkat cell RNA spiked in.

Concerning this clonotype: No conserved phenylalanine or tryptophan ends this CDR3, so it is likely a read error. The rearrangement uses TRBV5-4 and TRBJ2-7, with 7 positions matching TRBD1. Trimming took 4 bases from V and 1 from J; bases not matched to a gene: 8. This CDR3 spans 15 amino acids. From germline, CDR1 is SGHNT and CDR2 YYREEE (reference sequence). The CDR3 coding sequence is TGTGCCAGCAGCCTGACAGGGTCGCGATCCTACGAGCAGTACCTC. Residues: CASSLTGSRSYEQYL.

Worth noting for this clonotype: A much larger clonotype is one base distant, so this may be a read error. V usage is TRBV9 and J usage is TRBJ2-7; D remains unclear. The V end lost 0 bases, the J end lost 2 bases, and 9 bases lay between the germline ends. Germline V gene data show CDR1 as SGDLS and CDR2 as YYNGEE. The CDR3 runs 14 residues. The CDR3 sequence: CASSVGVGTYEQYF. The CDR3 DNA follows: TGTGCCAGCAGCGTAGGGGTAGGAACCTACGAGCAGTACTTC. The full variable domain, in which reference TRBV9 and TRBJ2-7 provide the parts outside the CDR3, is DSGVTQTPKHLITATGQRVTLRCSPRSGDLSVYWYQQSLDQGLQFLIQYYNGEERAKGNILERFSAQQFPDLHSELNLSSLELGDSALYFCASSVGVGTYEQYFGPGTRLTVT.

The J gene is TRBJ2-1, the V gene TRBV27; no reliable D call. The CDR3 extends over 13 amino acids. The germline V and J ends were trimmed by 2 bases and 7 bases, with 9 bases remaining between them. Germline CDR1 reads MNHEY; CDR2 reads SMNVEV (reference sequence). CDR3 loop: CASSLGPGNEQFF. The CDR3 DNA reads TGTGCCAGCAGTTTAGGGCCCGGGAATGAGCAGTTCTTC.

There are many counts of this clonotype. V is TRBV4-1 and J is TRBJ2-7, with 9 bases identical to TRBD2. Looked up from germline, CDR1 is MGHRA and CDR2 is YSYEKL. The V gene end was trimmed by 1 base and the J gene end by 1 base; junction bases not matched to a gene: 5. This CDR3 spans 16 amino acids. CDR3 nucleotides: TGCGCCAGCAGCCAAGTTCTTAGCGGGGGTTCCTACGAGCAGTACTTC. This encodes CASSQVLSGGSYEQYF.

This clonotype was detected ten times or more. At one of its ends the junction is not consistent with the germline gene, which may arise from a read error. J is TRBJ2-3 and V is TRBV7-3; D is perhaps TRBD1 or TRBD2 (5 bases each). Germline V lookup: CDR1 SGHTA, CDR2 FQGTGA. The CDR3 extends over 14 amino acids. The CDR3 nucleotides read TGTGCCAGCAGTTTAAGTGGGGGAACAGATACGCAGTATTTT. Protein: CASSLSGGTDTQYF. Supplemented by reference TRBV7-3 and TRBJ2-3, the full variable domain reads GAGVSQTPSNKVTEKGKYVELRCDPISGHTALYWYRQSLGQGPEFLIYFQGTGAADDSGLPNDRFFAVRPEGSVSTLKIQRTERGDSAVYLCASSLSGGTDTQYFGPGTRLTVL.

The table lists this clonotype with a few counts. CDR3 sequence (DNA): TGTGCCAGTAGTATGGCGTTTGGAATGAACACTGAAGCTTTCTTT. Translated: CASSMAFGMNTEAFF. The rearrangement uses TRBV19 and TRBJ1-1; D gene uncertain. The CDR3 contains 15 residues. Trimming removed 3 bases at V and 0 bases at J, with 11 bases between. Germline CDR1 is LNHDA and CDR2 is SQIVND (reference sequence).